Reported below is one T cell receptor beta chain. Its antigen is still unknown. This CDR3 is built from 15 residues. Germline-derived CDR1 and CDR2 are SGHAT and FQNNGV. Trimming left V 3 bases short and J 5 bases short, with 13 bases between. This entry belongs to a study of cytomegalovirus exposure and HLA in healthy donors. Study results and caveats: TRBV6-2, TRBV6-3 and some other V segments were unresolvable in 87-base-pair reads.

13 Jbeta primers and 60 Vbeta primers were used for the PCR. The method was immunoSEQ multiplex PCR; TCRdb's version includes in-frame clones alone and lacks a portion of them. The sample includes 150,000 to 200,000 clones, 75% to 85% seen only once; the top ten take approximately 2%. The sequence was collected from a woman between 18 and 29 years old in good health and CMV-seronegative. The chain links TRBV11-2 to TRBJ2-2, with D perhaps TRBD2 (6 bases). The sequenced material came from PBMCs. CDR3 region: CASSFGGIRTGELFF. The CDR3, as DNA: TGTGCCAGCAGCTTCGGGGGAATCCGAACCGGGGAGCTGTTTTTT.